Below, 16 T cell receptor beta chains from the same sample are listed, as sequenced in a study of cytomegalovirus exposure and HLA in healthy donors. 13 Jbeta primers and 60 Vbeta primers were used for the PCR. Profiled with immunoSEQ multiplex PCR; TCRdb holds only in-frame clones, not every one. The sample includes 110,000 to 150,000 clones, around 81% seen only once; the top ten take about 2.5%. Sequencing was carried out using PBMCs. These receptors all stem from a male donor in good health and CMV-seronegative.

The rearrangement links TRBV10-3 to TRBJ2-1, with TRBD2 matching over 9 bases. Germline V gene sequence: CDR1 ENHRY, CDR2 SYGVKD. The CDR3 contains 17 residues. V shed 0 bases, J shed 7 bases, and the junction held 10 bases outside the gene matches. CDR3 residues: CAISESFSGGPGNEQFF. CDR3 sequence (DNA): TGTGCCATCAGTGAGTCATTCAGCGGGGGGCCGGGGAATGAGCAGTTCTTC.

The rearrangement links TRBV15 to TRBJ1-2; TRBD1 might be the D (6 bases). V shed 0 bases and J shed 3 bases, with 11 bases lying between them. The CDR3 consists of 15 residues. The germline CDR1 and CDR2 sequences are LNHNV and YYDKDF (reference sequence). The CDR3: CATSRDKAGDYGYTF. DNA of the CDR3: TGTGCCACCAGCAGAGATAAGGCAGGGGACTATGGCTACACCTTC.

This rearrangement joins TRBV7-8 to TRBJ2-2; no definite D call. This CDR3 is built from 14 residues. Trimming cost V 1 base and J 6 bases, with 9 bases left between them. Germline V CDR1 and CDR2: SGHVS, FQNEAQ. CDR3 bases: TGTGCCAGCAGCTTAGGACTTGTATCCGGGGAGCTGTTTTTT. Translated, it gives CASSLGLVSGELFF.

The V call is TRBV6-6, the J call TRBJ2-4; possibly TRBD1 for D (6 bases). Germline assignment: CDR1 MNHNY and CDR2 SVGAGI (reference sequence). The CDR3 covers 14 residues. Trimming removed 7 bases from V and 2 bases from J, with 12 bases in between. The CDR3 region is CASTLGGSKNIQYF. DNA for the CDR3: TGTGCCAGCACCCTAGGGGGATCCAAAAACATTCAGTACTTC.

This clone was seen a handful of times. This chain links TRBV7-2 with TRBJ2-7; 9 nucleotides agree with TRBD2. V trimming: 5 bases; J trimming: 4 bases; junction bases outside the gene matches: 6. This CDR3 is built from 14 residues. The V gene's germline CDR1 is SGHTA and CDR2 FQGNSA. CDR3 nucleotide sequence: TGTGCCAGCAGCCCAAGGACTAGCGCGTACGAGCAGTACTTC. Translating it yields CASSPRTSAYEQYF.

This chain uses TRBV6-5 with TRBJ2-5; tentative D call: TRBD1 (5 bases). Per germline, CDR1 MNHEY and CDR2 SVGAGI. The CDR3 sequence is 15 residues long. V was trimmed by 7 bases and J by 1 base, leaving 16 bases between them. The CDR3 sequence is CASKNTWGLQETQYF. In DNA, the CDR3 is TGTGCCAGCAAGAATACATGGGGCCTCCAAGAGACCCAGTACTTC.

This chain joins TRBV11-2 and TRBJ2-1; D is unresolved. CDR1 is SGHAT and CDR2 is FQNNGV in the germline V gene. This CDR3 contains 15 residues. V was cut by 5 bases and J by 6 bases, with 17 bases left in between. The DNA of the CDR3 is TGTGCCAGCAGCCCAATCCGCGAAAGTGGCAATGAGCAGTTCTTC. This encodes CASSPIRESGNEQFF.

The chain couples TRBV30 to TRBJ2-2, with TRBD1 matching over 7 bases. Unmatched junction bases numbered 6, after V lost 8 bases and J lost 0 bases. Per germline, CDR1 GTSNPN and CDR2 SVGIG (reference sequence). The CDR3 extends over 14 amino acids. The CDR3 reads CAAPGTANTGELFF. In DNA, the CDR3 is TGTGCCGCACCGGGGACAGCGAACACCGGGGAGCTGTTTTTT.

The rearrangement joins TRBV5-5 to TRBJ2-7; D call uncertain. The germline CDR1 and CDR2 sequences are SGHKS and YYEKEE (reference sequence). The CDR3 contains 13 residues. Trimming took 0 bases from V and 2 from J, leaving 6 bases between them. The CDR3 region is CASSLVPAYEQYF. CDR3 DNA: TGTGCCAGCAGCTTGGTACCGGCCTACGAGCAGTACTTC.

The chain links TRBV9 to TRBJ1-6; a weak D match, TRBD1 (5 bases). Germline lookup yields CDR1 SGDLS and CDR2 YYNGEE. Trimming shortened V by 3 bases and J by 8 bases, and 21 bases separated the two germline ends. CDR3 size: 17 residues. As DNA, the CDR3 is TGTGCCAGCAGCGCCCAAGGGAGGGACGACAGTTATTCACCCCTCCACTTT. Protein product: CASSAQGRDDSYSPLHF.

This clone was counted a single time. This sequence joins TRBV30 and TRBJ1-1, with D perhaps TRBD1 (5 bases). This CDR3 region has 14 residues. V was shortened by 0 bases and J by 5 bases, with 13 bases between the two germline ends. The germline V gene encodes CDR1 GTSNPN and CDR2 SVGIG (reference sequence). The CDR3 coding sequence is TGTGCCTGGAGTGTATCCCGCAGGGCGACTGAAGCTTTCTTT. It encodes CAWSVSRRATEAFF.

This chain uses TRBV9 with TRBJ1-1; a possible D gene is TRBD1 (6 bases). The germline V gene encodes CDR1 SGDLS and CDR2 YYNGEE. With 0 bases removed from V and 0 bases from J, the gap between germline ends came to 18 bases. The CDR3 sequence is 18 residues long. The CDR3 loop is CASSVGLRQARMNTEAFF. Here the CDR3 DNA reads TGTGCCAGCAGCGTAGGGCTCCGACAGGCGAGAATGAACACTGAAGCTTTCTTT. Full variable domain (missing parts from reference TRBV9 and TRBJ1-1): DSGVTQTPKHLITATGQRVTLRCSPRSGDLSVYWYQQSLDQGLQFLIQYYNGEERAKGNILERFSAQQFPDLHSELNLSSLELGDSALYFCASSVGLRQARMNTEAFFGQGTRLTVV.

This chain joins TRBV5-1 and TRBJ2-4; TRBD2 matches 9 bases. Per the germline V gene, CDR1 is SGHRS and CDR2 is YFSETQ. The CDR3 totals 16 residues. Trimming cost V 2 bases and J 9 bases; bases outside gene matches: 12. CDR3 sequence reads: CASSLEIRRAGGIQYF. The CDR3 nucleotides read TGCGCCAGCAGCTTAGAAATCAGGCGAGCGGGAGGCATTCAGTACTTC.

The J gene is TRBJ2-7, the V gene TRBV7-3; the match to TRBD1 covers 8 bases. V lost 2 bases and J lost 0; bases outside the gene matches: 3. The germline gives CDR1 SGHTA, CDR2 FQGTGA. There are 15 residues in the CDR3. The CDR3 region is CASSLGQGNSYEQYF. The CDR3 nucleotides are TGTGCCAGCAGCTTAGGACAGGGCAACTCCTACGAGCAGTACTTC.

This sequence joins TRBV5-6 and TRBJ2-1; 11 positions match TRBD1. Germline-derived CDR1 and CDR2 are SGHDT and YYEEEE. The CDR3 loop spans 14 amino acids. Trimming took 9 bases from V and 6 from J; bases not matched to a gene: 8. The chain's CDR3 is CATSSGTGGNEQFF. Written as DNA, the CDR3 is TGTGCCACCTCCTCCGGGACAGGGGGCAATGAGCAGTTCTTC.

The rearrangement links TRBV5-5 to TRBJ2-7; D is possibly TRBD1 (6 bases). Trimming left V 2 bases short and J 4 bases short, with 13 bases between. This CDR3 has 14 amino acids. CDR1 and CDR2 from the germline V gene are SGHKS and YYEKEE (reference sequence). CDR3 coding DNA: TGTGCCAGCAGCTTACAGGGATTCTCTTACGAGCAGTACTTC. Residues: CASSLQGFSYEQYF.